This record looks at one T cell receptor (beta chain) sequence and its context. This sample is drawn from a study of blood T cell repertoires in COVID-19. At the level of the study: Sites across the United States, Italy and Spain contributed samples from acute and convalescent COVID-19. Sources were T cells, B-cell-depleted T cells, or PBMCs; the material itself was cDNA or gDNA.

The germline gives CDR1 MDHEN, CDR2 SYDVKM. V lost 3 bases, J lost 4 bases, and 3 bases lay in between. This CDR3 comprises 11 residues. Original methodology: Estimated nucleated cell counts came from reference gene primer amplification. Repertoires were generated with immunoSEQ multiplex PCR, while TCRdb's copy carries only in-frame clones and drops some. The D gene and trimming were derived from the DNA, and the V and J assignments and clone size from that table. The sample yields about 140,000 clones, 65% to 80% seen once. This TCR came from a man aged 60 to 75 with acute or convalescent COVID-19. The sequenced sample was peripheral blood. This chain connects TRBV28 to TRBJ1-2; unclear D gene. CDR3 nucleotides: TGTGCCAGCAGTTTCCGCTATGGCTACACCTTC. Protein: CASSFRYGYTF.